Presented here are 28 T cell receptor beta chains from one specimen sequenced in a study of blood T cell repertoires in COVID-19. Produced via immunoSEQ multiplex PCR; TCRdb's table is partial and in-frame only. The sample lists 55,000 to 75,000 clones, 73% seen once, with 22% in the top ten. What was sequenced was peripheral blood. The receptors here all came from a man in his sixties with acute or convalescent COVID-19.

The chain joins TRBV5-4 to TRBJ2-1; 11 nucleotides match TRBD2. With 4 bases clipped from V and 6 bases from J, the junction kept 6 bases outside the gene matches. Germline CDR1 and CDR2: SGHNT and YYREEE (reference sequence). This CDR3 has 15 amino acids. CDR3 residues: CASSPRLAGLNEQFF. CDR3 DNA: TGTGCCAGCAGCCCAAGACTAGCGGGGCTCAATGAGCAGTTCTTC. The whole variable domain, remainder taken from reference TRBV5-4 and TRBJ2-1, is ETGVTQSPTHLIKTRGQQVTLRCSSQSGHNTVSWYQQALGQGPQFIFQYYREEENGRGNFPPRFSGLQFPNYSSELNVNALELDDSALYLCASSPRLAGLNEQFFGPGTRLTVL.

The sample holds one count of this clone. This chain uses TRBV6-2 or TRBV6-3 with TRBJ1-6, with D possibly TRBD1 on 5 matching bases. This CDR3 has 15 residues. Trimming stripped 2 bases from V and 0 bases from J, with 5 bases between. Germline V gene lookup returns CDR1 MNHEY and CDR2 SVGEGT. The CDR3 loop is CASSYDSSYNSPLHF. The CDR3 DNA sequence: TGTGCCAGCAGTTACGACAGCTCCTATAATTCACCCCTCCACTTT.

Regarding this clone: The sample holds other DNA sequences that translate to the same CDR3. This sequence joins TRBV6-5 and TRBJ1-1; unclear D gene. The length of the CDR3 is 13 residues. Germline V CDR1 and CDR2: MNHEY, SVGAGI. V was cut by 6 bases and J by 4 bases, with 12 bases left in between. CDR3 loop: CASRRGATTEAFF. The CDR3 DNA is TGTGCCAGCAGACGCGGAGCGACCACTGAAGCTTTCTTT.

J is TRBJ2-2 and V is TRBV5-5; a weak D match, TRBD2 (6 bases). CDR3 length equals 15 residues. Germline V gene lookup returns CDR1 SGHKS and CDR2 YYEKEE (reference sequence). Trimming removed 2 bases at V and 2 bases at J, with 10 bases between. For the CDR3, the DNA is TGTGCCAGCAGCTTATGGGCGGGAAACACCGGGGAGCTGTTTTTT. This codes for CASSLWAGNTGELFF.

The rearrangement uses TRBV5-1 and TRBJ1-2, with 7 bases lining up with TRBD1. The V gene's germline CDR1 is SGHRS and CDR2 YFSETQ. The CDR3 is made up of 13 amino acids. With V trimmed by 4 bases and J by 2 bases, 2 bases remained unmatched. CDR3 region: CASSRDRNYGYTF. The CDR3 coding sequence is TGCGCCAGCAGCCGGGACAGAAACTATGGCTACACCTTC.

V gene TRBV6-5 combines with J gene TRBJ1-1; no firm D call. Germline V gene lookup returns CDR1 MNHEY and CDR2 SVGAGI. V lost 8 bases to trimming and J lost 0 bases, with 7 bases between them. CDR3 length equals 12 residues. The CDR3 region has the DNA TGTGCCAGCGGTACAGTGAACACTGAAGCTTTCTTT. Amino acids: CASGTVNTEAFF.

The V and J genes are TRBV7-9 and TRBJ1-1; a weak D match, TRBD1 (5 bases). Trimming left V 2 bases short and J 0 bases short, with 10 bases between. Germline V lookup: CDR1 SEHNR, CDR2 FQNEAQ (reference sequence). The CDR3 sequence is 15 residues long. This CDR3 reads CASSLWAQVNTEAFF. In DNA, the CDR3 is TGTGCCAGCAGCTTATGGGCACAGGTGAACACTGAAGCTTTCTTT.

The V gene is TRBV5-4, the J gene TRBJ2-3; 14 bases agree with TRBD2. CDR3 length equals 18 residues. V shed 3 bases, J shed 0 bases, and the junction held 6 bases outside the gene matches. From germline, CDR1 is SGHNT and CDR2 YYREEE (reference sequence). DNA for the CDR3: TGTGCCAGCAGCTCCGGACTAGCGGGAGGTAAAAGCACAGATACGCAGTATTTT. Translated, it gives CASSSGLAGGKSTDTQYF.

The chain combines TRBV2 with TRBJ1-5, with D unclear. The germline gives CDR1 SNHLY, CDR2 FYNNEI. Trimming stripped 1 base from V and 7 bases from J, with 8 bases between. This CDR3 has 13 amino acids. CDR3 loop: CASSEVGRQPQHF. The CDR3 DNA reads as TGTGCCAGCAGTGAAGTGGGGAGACAGCCCCAGCATTTT. Drawing the rest from reference TRBV2 and TRBJ1-5, the complete variable domain is EPEVTQTPSHQVTQMGQEVILRCVPISNHLYFYWYRQILGQKVEFLVSFYNNEISEKSEIFDDQFSVERPDGSNFTLKIRSTKLEDSAMYFCASSEVGRQPQHFGDGTRLSIL.

In this sample, this clone turned up a few times. The chain carries TRBV6-5 and TRBJ2-7, with 12 bases matching TRBD2. Germline V gene lookup returns CDR1 MNHEY and CDR2 SVGAGI. J was trimmed by 10 bases and V by 8 bases; bases with no gene match: 6. The CDR3 length is 12 residues. CDR3 in amino acids: CASQTSGSPQYF. CDR3 in DNA: TGTGCCAGCCAGACTAGCGGGAGTCCCCAGTACTTC.

The chain uses TRBV11-2 and TRBJ2-7; TRBD2 aligns across 10 bases. After removal of 5 bases from V and 3 bases from J, the junction contained 7 bases not matched to a gene. The CDR3 consists of 15 residues. The germline CDR1 and CDR2 sequences are SGHAT and FQNNGV. The CDR3 sequence: CASSLLAGMGYEQYF. CDR3 nucleotide sequence: TGTGCCAGCAGCCTACTAGCGGGAATGGGCTACGAGCAGTACTTC.

The rearrangement links TRBV10-3 to TRBJ2-3; 9 positions match TRBD1. CDR3 length: 15 amino acids. The V gene end was trimmed by 5 bases and the J gene end by 3 bases; junction bases not matched to a gene: 6. The germline V gene has CDR1 ENHRY and CDR2 SYGVKD. CDR3 DNA: TGTGCCATCAGTAGAGGGACAGGGAGGACAGATACGCAGTATTTT. This gives the protein CAISRGTGRTDTQYF.

The V call is TRBV9, the J call TRBJ2-7; possible D gene TRBD1, 5 bases. V lost 0 bases, J lost 2 bases, and 12 bases lay in between. The CDR3 extends over 15 amino acids. The germline V gene has CDR1 SGDLS and CDR2 YYNGEE. The CDR3 bases are TGTGCCAGCAGCGTAGGTGTCAGGGCCACCTACGAGCAGTACTTC. Encoded protein: CASSVGVRATYEQYF.

J is TRBJ1-6 and V is TRBV5-1; D unclear. Trimming removed 4 bases at V and 5 bases at J, with 13 bases between. Looked up from germline, CDR1 is SGHRS and CDR2 is YFSETQ. CDR3 length equals 15 residues. CDR3 DNA: TGCGCCAGCAGCCAATTGACGGAGAATAATTCACCCCTCCACTTT. Translation: CASSQLTENNSPLHF.

The chain has TRBV5-1 and TRBJ2-3; TRBD2 matches 7 bases. CDR3 length: 15 residues. Germline values: CDR1 SGHRS, CDR2 YFSETQ. V gave up 6 bases and J gave up 2 bases; unmatched junction bases: 9. The CDR3 nucleotides are TGCGCCAGCATCGTGGGGCTAGCGGCCACAGATACGCAGTATTTT. Its translation: CASIVGLAATDTQYF.

This chain links TRBV28 with TRBJ2-1, with TRBD1 matching over 9 bases. After removal of 6 bases from V and 4 bases from J, the junction contained 10 bases not matched to a gene. CDR3 length equals 16 residues. Per the germline V gene, CDR1 is MDHEN and CDR2 is SYDVKM. As DNA, the CDR3 is TGTGCCAGCAGGACCGCCGGGACAGGGCTTTACAATGAGCAGTTCTTC. Translating it yields CASRTAGTGLYNEQFF. The full variable domain, in which reference TRBV28 and TRBJ2-1 provide the parts outside the CDR3, is DVKVTQSSRYLVKRTGEKVFLECVQDMDHENMFWYRQDPGLGLRLIYFSYDVKMKEKGDIPEGYSVSREKKERFSLILESASTNQTSMYLCASRTAGTGLYNEQFFGPGTRLTVL.

The chain combines TRBV12-5 with TRBJ2-7; D possibly corresponds to TRBD1 (6 bases). CDR1 LGHNT and CDR2 FRNRAP come from the germline V gene. V lost 7 bases and J lost 4, with 14 bases in between. This CDR3 region has 13 residues. CDR3 in DNA: TGTGCTAGTGAGGGGGTTTCAGGGTACGAGCAGTACGTC. It translates to CASEGVSGYEQYV.

This chain's CDR3 is CASSDSGANSPLHF. The CDR3 DNA follows: TGTGCCAGCAGTGACTCGGGGGCAAATTCACCCCTCCACTTT. The chain is built from TRBV6-4 and TRBJ1-6, with D perhaps TRBD1 (6 bases). The CDR3 sequence is 14 residues long. V gave up 0 bases and J gave up 7 bases, with 7 bases separating them. Germline V gene lookup returns CDR1 MRHNA and CDR2 SNTAGT.

This clone appeared a few times. The rearrangement links TRBV5-4 to TRBJ2-5; 9 nucleotides align to TRBD1. This CDR3 contains 15 residues. Losses at the gene ends were 0 bases for V and 3 bases for J; bases not matched to a gene: 3. Germline V CDR1 and CDR2: SGHNT, YYREEE (reference sequence). CDR3 DNA: TGTGCCAGCAGCTTGGACCGGGACAGGGAAGAGACCCAGTACTTC. Its translation: CASSLDRDREETQYF.

This clone was detected many times. The rearrangement links TRBV11-2 to TRBJ2-1; D perhaps matches TRBD1 (5 bases). Germline V CDR1 and CDR2: SGHAT, FQNNGV. This CDR3 spans 14 amino acids. V was cut by 5 bases and J by 5 bases, with 13 bases left in between. CDR3 protein: CASSARLDNNEQFF. In DNA, the CDR3 is TGTGCCAGCAGCGCCCGACTGGACAACAATGAGCAGTTCTTC.

The rearrangement uses TRBV13 and TRBJ2-1; D is unresolved. V was shortened by 4 bases and J by 5 bases, with 12 bases between the two germline ends. The CDR3 runs to 14 residues. From germline, CDR1 is PRHDT and CDR2 FYEKMQ (reference sequence). The CDR3: CASSSLRKDNEQFF. As DNA, the CDR3 is TGTGCCAGCAGCTCCCTGAGGAAGGACAATGAGCAGTTCTTC.

At least ten counts were recorded for this clone. The chain carries TRBV3-1 (or the pseudogene TRBV3-2) and TRBJ2-7, with 10 bases matching TRBD2. Unmatched junction bases numbered 12, after V lost 5 bases and J lost 5 bases. This CDR3 region has 16 residues. Germline V gene lookup returns CDR1 LGHDT and CDR2 YNNKEL (reference sequence). Here the CDR3 reads CASSVSPAGGLHEQYF. The CDR3 nucleotides read TGTGCCAGCAGCGTTAGCCCAGCGGGAGGGCTCCACGAGCAGTACTTC.

The chain carries TRBV30 and TRBJ2-7; weak D call: TRBD2 (5 bases). The CDR3 runs to 15 residues. Germline loops: CDR1 GTSNPN, CDR2 SVGIG (reference sequence). Trimming pared 2 bases from V and 5 bases from J, leaving 19 bases between. CDR3 in amino acids: CAWSPGDREVNEQYF. The DNA for the CDR3 is TGTGCCTGGAGTCCTGGTGACCGGGAAGTTAACGAGCAGTACTTC.

The rearrangement joins TRBV6-4 to TRBJ2-3; D is perhaps TRBD2 (5 bases). Per germline, CDR1 MRHNA and CDR2 SNTAGT. V was cut by 3 bases and J by 4 bases, with 11 bases left in between. The CDR3 contains 14 residues. The CDR3 protein is CASSEVAGADTQYF. The CDR3 DNA sequence: TGTGCCAGCAGTGAAGTAGCCGGGGCAGATACGCAGTATTTT.

This sequence joins TRBV3-1 (or the pseudogene TRBV3-2) and TRBJ2-5, with 16 bases that match TRBD2. The CDR3 contains 16 residues. From germline, CDR1 is LGHDT and CDR2 YNNKEL (reference sequence). Trimming took 5 bases from V and 5 from J; bases not matched to a gene: 5. CDR3 region: CASSGTSGGAGETQYF. The CDR3 coding sequence is TGTGCCAGCAGCGGGACTAGCGGGGGGGCCGGGGAGACCCAGTACTTC.

This chain joins TRBV7-9 and TRBJ1-6; perhaps TRBD1 as D (5 bases). V lost 1 base to trimming and J lost 9 bases, with 13 bases between them. CDR3 size: 15 residues. Germline CDR1 and CDR2: SEHNR and FQNEAQ (reference sequence). The CDR3 loop is CASSLVLGQGSPLHF. The CDR3 region has the DNA TGTGCCAGCAGCTTAGTCTTGGGGCAGGGTTCACCCCTCCACTTT.

This clone was detected ten times or more. The chain combines TRBV6-1 with TRBJ2-7; D not resolved. Deletions cut 2 bases from V and 4 bases from J, with 21 bases between. Looked up from germline, CDR1 is MNHNS and CDR2 is SASEGT. The CDR3 loop spans 17 amino acids. CDR3 nucleotide sequence: TGTGCCAGCAGTGAAAGCCTCGGGTCCCCTCTATTGTACGAGCAGTACTTC. It translates to CASSESLGSPLLYEQYF.

The rearrangement links TRBV28 to TRBJ1-1; D is perhaps TRBD1 (6 bases). Trimming took off 6 bases at V and 3 bases at J, with 11 bases between the two ends. CDR1 and CDR2 from the germline V gene are MDHEN and SYDVKM. The CDR3 extends over 13 amino acids. The DNA for the CDR3 is TGTGCCAGCAGGCCAGGGGTCTACACTGAAGCTTTCTTT. This translates into CASRPGVYTEAFF. Complete variable domain (other parts from reference TRBV28 and TRBJ1-1): DVKVTQSSRYLVKRTGEKVFLECVQDMDHENMFWYRQDPGLGLRLIYFSYDVKMKEKGDIPEGYSVSREKKERFSLILESASTNQTSMYLCASRPGVYTEAFFGQGTRLTVV.